This T cell receptor beta chain was profiled in a study of blood T cells in healthy people across ages. Germline V gene data show CDR1 as MGHDK and CDR2 as SYGVNS. Between the trimmed V and J ends, which lost 6 bases and 2 bases, there was a span of 16 bases. The CDR3 sequence is 15 residues long. Peripheral blood was drawn, around 9.5 milliliters per donor. Then a second PCR, running roughly 6 to 11 cycles, was carried out with a sample-barcoded 5' primer and a J-beta primer mix. Tags on each cDNA molecule came from a template-switch adaptor with 12 random nucleotides. TCRdb ran MiXCR on the 5' RACE reads and lists one entry per CDR3 protein. Found here are about 1.4 million distinct CDR3 sequences, 55% to 75% of them singletons; the top ten hold roughly 6.3%. Study-level results: From one million sequenced T cells, diversity estimates were lower bounds. The study found TCR beta diversity correlated strongly with naive T cell percentage.

As regards this clonotype: The antigen remains undetermined.

This chain connects TRBV25-1 to TRBJ1-1; D remains ambiguous. The sequence came from a man aged 18 to 30 in good health. The sequenced sample was blood. CDR3 sequence: CASRKTGRGNTEAFF. In DNA form, the CDR3 reads TGTGCCAGCAGGAAGACCGGGAGAGGAAACACTGAAGCTTTCTTT.